This record looks at one TCR beta chain sequence and its context. Its antigen is unidentified. Samples held 1-10 million cryopreserved PBMC before DNA extraction. immunoSEQ v3.0 was run at survey level. Generated by immunoSEQ multiplex PCR, the TCRdb table keeps only in-frame clones and is missing some. The table includes approximately 28,000 clones, 82% detected once. This sample is part of a study of long-term antiretroviral therapy in people with HIV. V lost 5 bases and J lost 1, with 14 bases in between. Germline CDR1 is LNHDA and CDR2 is SQIVND (reference sequence). The CDR3 totals 15 residues. Study observations and caveats: HIV repertoires spanned tighter CDR3 length ranges than controls did.

The clonotype originates from a man aged 18 to 30 with HIV. The chain is built from TRBV19 and TRBJ1-1; D may be TRBD1 (5 bases). The material was unsorted PBMCs, obtained 0.8 years before starting antiretroviral therapy. CDR3 loop: CASSAPRGGNTEAFF. CDR3 nucleotides: TGTGCCAGTAGTGCCCCTCGGGGGGGGAACACTGAAGCTTTCTTT.